These 32 T cell receptor beta chains were all obtained from the same sample, sequenced in a study of PD-L1 blockade in urothelial cancer. The table came from immunoSEQ multiplex PCR; TCRdb's copy has only in-frame clones and leaves some out. The sample has some 680 clones; more than 35% are singletons. Sequenced material: tumor tissue, taken before atezolizumab (anti-PD-L1) treatment. These receptors came from a man aged 70 or older with urothelial cancer.

This clone was seen only a few times. The V and J genes are TRBV11-3 and TRBJ1-2, with D possibly matching TRBD1 (6 bases). The V end lost 5 bases, the J end lost 8 bases, and 18 bases lay between the germline ends. The CDR3 runs 14 residues. CDR1 SGHNT and CDR2 YENEEA come from the germline V gene. The CDR3 coding sequence is TGTGCCAGCAGCCCGTGGGATGGGGGGCACGGCTACACCTTC. Amino acids: CASSPWDGGHGYTF.

This clone has just a few counts. Mismatch with germline at one junction end may stem from a read error. The chain is built from TRBV28 and TRBJ1-1; 9 nucleotides agree with TRBD1. Per the germline V gene, CDR1 is MDHEN and CDR2 is SYDVKM. CDR3 size: 14 residues. The CDR3: CVSSPGDRELAAFF. The CDR3 DNA follows: TGTGTCAGCAGTCCCGGGGACAGGGAATTAGCGGCTTTCTTT.

Remarks on this clone: The junction shows a germline mismatch at one end, possibly a read error. J is TRBJ2-5 and V is TRBV7-6; 7 bases agree with TRBD2. Germline assignment: CDR1 SGHVS and CDR2 FNYEAQ. CDR3 length equals 14 residues. CDR3 DNA: TGTGCTAGCAGCTTAACTAGCGAGATCGGGACCCAGTACTTC. It is translated as CASSLTSEIGTQYF.

This clone occurred a few times. The chain links TRBV6-1 to TRBJ2-2; D is unresolved. The CDR3 sequence is 13 residues long. Trimming took 1 base from V and 7 from J, leaving 7 bases between them. In germline, CDR1 is MNHNS, CDR2 SASEGT. CDR3 bases: TGTGCCAGCAGTGAAGACGGGTACGGGGAGCTGTTTTTT. This translates into CASSEDGYGELFF.

This chain uses TRBV18 with TRBJ1-3; 8 bases fit TRBD1. V lost 3 bases to trimming and J lost 4 bases; unmatched junction nucleotides: 5. The CDR3 covers 15 residues. Germline-derived CDR1 and CDR2 are KGHSH and LQKENI. The CDR3 nucleotides read TGTGCCAGCTCACCGCAGGGGGCGGAAGGAAACACCATATATTTT. This sequence encodes CASSPQGAEGNTIYF.

Turning to this clone: Mismatch with germline at one junction end may stem from a read error. This chain links TRBV19 with TRBJ2-7, with 7 bases lining up with TRBD1. The germline V gene encodes CDR1 LNHDA and CDR2 SQIVND (reference sequence). The CDR3 is 14 residues long. CDR3: CASKLRDRGDEQYF. The CDR3 coding sequence is TGTGCTAGTAAACTCCGGGACAGAGGGGACGAGCAGTACTTC. Full variable domain (missing parts from reference TRBV19 and TRBJ2-7): DGGITQSPKYLFRKEGQNVTLSCEQNLNHDAMYWYRQDPGQGLRLIYYSQIVNDFQKGDIAEGYSVSREKKESFPLTVTSAQKNPTAFYLCASKLRDRGDEQYFGPGTRLTVT.

The chain combines TRBV29-1 with TRBJ2-5; D remains unclear. CDR1 and CDR2 (germline): SQVTM, ANQGSEA. Trimming left V 4 bases short and J 3 bases short, with 9 bases between. The CDR3 runs to 12 residues. The CDR3 here is CSVVTSKETQYF. CDR3 sequence (DNA): TGCAGCGTTGTAACCTCTAAAGAGACCCAGTACTTC.

The J gene is TRBJ1-4, the V gene TRBV11-1, with 8 bases that match TRBD1. The CDR3 sequence is 14 residues long. Unmatched junction bases numbered 4, after V lost 5 bases and J lost 5 bases. The germline CDR1 and CDR2 sequences are SGHAT and FQDESV (reference sequence). CDR3 DNA sequence: TGTGCCAGCAGCCCCGGACAGGGAAATGAAAAACTGTTTTTT. Translating it yields CASSPGQGNEKLFF.

The chain uses TRBV28 and TRBJ1-1; perhaps TRBD1 as D (6 bases). The CDR3 loop spans 14 amino acids. In germline, CDR1 is MDHEN, CDR2 SYDVKM. Trimming removed 7 bases at V and 3 bases at J, with 15 bases between. CDR3 DNA sequence: TGTGCCAGCATCTGGGCGGGGGGCCACACTGAAGCTTTCTTT. Its protein is CASIWAGGHTEAFF. Full variable domain (outside the CDR3, taken from reference TRBV28 and TRBJ1-1): DVKVTQSSRYLVKRTGEKVFLECVQDMDHENMFWYRQDPGLGLRLIYFSYDVKMKEKGDIPEGYSVSREKKERFSLILESASTNQTSMYLCASIWAGGHTEAFFGQGTRLTVV.

This clone was observed a few times. V gene TRBV2 combines with J gene TRBJ2-1; 7 positions agree with TRBD2. Germline V gene data show CDR1 as SNHLY and CDR2 as FYNNEI. The length of the CDR3 is 14 residues. After removal of 5 bases from V and 10 bases from J, the junction contained 11 bases not matched to a gene. CDR3 sequence (DNA): TGTGCCAGCAGTAGGGAGGGCGTGGGGATCGAGCAGTTCTTC. It encodes CASSREGVGIEQFF.

The rearrangement uses TRBV15 and TRBJ1-2; D gene ambiguous. Trimming removed 0 bases at V and 3 bases at J, with 8 bases between. Germline CDR1 LNHNV, CDR2 YYDKDF (reference sequence). CDR3 length: 14 amino acids. CDR3 bases: TGTGCCACCAGCAGAGATAAAGGGTACTATGGCTACACCTTC. It translates to CATSRDKGYYGYTF. Filled out from reference TRBV15 and TRBJ1-2, the complete variable domain reads DAMVIQNPRYQVTQFGKPVTLSCSQTLNHNVMYWYQQKSSQAPKLLFHYYDKDFNNEADTPDNFQSRRPNTSFCFLDIRSPGLGDTAMYLCATSRDKGYYGYTFGSGTRLTVV.

To note about this clone: At one end, the junction sequence differs from germline, possibly due to a read error. The rearrangement joins TRBV19 to TRBJ1-4; the D is unclear. CDR3 length: 12 amino acids. CDR1 LNHDA and CDR2 SQIVND come from the germline V gene (reference sequence). The CDR3 loop is CASSLGNEKLFF. The DNA for the CDR3 is TGTGCTAGTAGTCTGGGCAATGAAAAACTGTTTTTT.

The genes are TRBV19 and TRBJ1-5, with 8 bases fitting TRBD1. Germline V gene data show CDR1 as LNHDA and CDR2 as SQIVND (reference sequence). V lost 7 bases and J lost 4; bases outside the gene matches: 6. This CDR3 has 14 amino acids. Written as DNA, the CDR3 is TGTGCCAGTACCTTGGGACAGGAGAATCAGCCCCAGCATTTT. This codes for CASTLGQENQPQHF.

This clone came up a few times. This chain links TRBV28 with TRBJ2-7; D tentatively reads TRBD1 or TRBD2 (5 bases each). The CDR3 loop spans 14 amino acids. V lost 0 bases to trimming and J lost 2 bases, with 8 bases between them. In germline, CDR1 is MDHEN, CDR2 SYDVKM. Here the CDR3 reads CASSLWGVPYEQYF. The CDR3 DNA reads TGTGCCAGCAGTTTATGGGGGGTACCCTACGAGCAGTACTTC.

This clone has a handful of counts. This sequence joins TRBV5-1 and TRBJ2-7; 8 nucleotides agree with TRBD1. Germline loops: CDR1 SGHRS, CDR2 YFSETQ. J lost 3 bases, V lost 4 bases, and 6 bases had no gene match. CDR3 length: 14 amino acids. The CDR3: CASSLGQEDYEQYF. As DNA, the CDR3 is TGCGCCAGCAGCCTGGGACAGGAGGACTACGAGCAGTACTTC. Variable domain in full (rest from reference TRBV5-1 and TRBJ2-7): KAGVTQTPRYLIKTRGQQVTLSCSPISGHRSVSWYQQTPGQGLQFLFEYFSETQRNKGNFPGRFSGRQFSNSRSEMNVSTLELGDSALYLCASSLGQEDYEQYFGPGTRLTVT.

This clone has only a few counts. The chain recombines TRBV28 with TRBJ1-1; 10 positions match TRBD1. The CDR3 extends over 19 amino acids. Per germline, CDR1 MDHEN and CDR2 SYDVKM. The V gene end was trimmed by 6 bases and the J gene end by 3 bases; junction bases not matched to a gene: 19. The CDR3 region has the DNA TGTGCCAGCAGGAGTTCCGACGGACAGGGGGGTTCAAGGGACACTGAAGCTTTCTTT. It translates to CASRSSDGQGGSRDTEAFF.

The chain links TRBV18 to TRBJ2-3; 8 positions match TRBD2. The CDR3 contains 15 residues. V shed 4 bases, J shed 2 bases, and the junction held 5 bases outside the gene matches. Germline CDR1 is KGHSH and CDR2 is LQKENI. The CDR3 loop is CASSRLAGNTDTQYF. For the CDR3, the DNA is TGTGCCAGCTCACGCCTAGCGGGCAACACAGATACGCAGTATTTT.

The chain combines TRBV9 with TRBJ2-7; TRBD2 agrees at 12 bases. Trimming took 4 bases from V and 7 from J; bases not matched to a gene: 12. The CDR3 is 16 amino acids. Germline lookup yields CDR1 SGDLS and CDR2 YYNGEE. The CDR3 DNA sequence: TGTGCCAGCAGCTCCCGTCGACTAGCGGGAGCGCGGGAGCAGTACTTC. Encoded protein: CASSSRRLAGAREQYF.

By frequency in the sample, this clone is medium-sized. The chain couples TRBV6-7 to TRBJ2-7; D might be TRBD2 (5 bases). TRBV6-7 is an ORF, and what it does is uncertain. V was clipped by 5 bases and J by 3 bases, with 20 bases between them. The CDR3 has 16 amino acids. CDR3 coding DNA: TGTGCCAGCAGTGGATCCTACATGTCGGGGAACTACGAGCAGTACTTC. It yields the protein CASSGSYMSGNYEQYF.

V gene TRBV28 combines with J gene TRBJ1-1, with a possible D match to TRBD1 (5 bases). The CDR3 extends over 13 amino acids. Germline V gene data show CDR1 as MDHEN and CDR2 as SYDVKM. V lost 5 bases and J 5 bases, leaving 12 bases between the germline ends. CDR3 residues: CASSPPGGTEAFF. The CDR3 DNA follows: TGTGCCAGCAGTCCCCCTGGGGGAACTGAAGCTTTCTTT.

This clone was seen only a few times. J is TRBJ1-1 and V is TRBV7-6; D gene uncertain. Deletions cut 5 bases from V and 1 base from J, with 14 bases between. The V gene's germline CDR1 is SGHVS and CDR2 FNYEAQ. The CDR3 extends over 15 amino acids. In DNA, the CDR3 is TGTGCCAGCAGCCTCGACACAACAACGAACACTGAAGCTTTCTTT. It translates to CASSLDTTTNTEAFF.

The chain employs TRBV28 and TRBJ1-5; tentatively, D is TRBD1 (5 bases). The CDR3 runs 19 residues. V dropped 3 bases and J dropped 0 bases, with 21 bases sitting between them. Germline values: CDR1 MDHEN, CDR2 SYDVKM. The CDR3 here is CASSLRWGTQLYSNQPQHF. CDR3 bases: TGTGCCAGCAGTTTGAGGTGGGGGACCCAACTTTATAGCAATCAGCCCCAGCATTTT.

This clone was observed a few times. The chain is built from TRBV19 and TRBJ1-1, with 8 bases lining up with TRBD1. CDR3 length equals 16 residues. Germline CDR1 and CDR2: LNHDA and SQIVND (reference sequence). The V and J ends lost 5 bases and 10 bases, in that order; junction bases with no gene match: 18. The CDR3 protein is CASSLRTGLTGGRAFF. In nucleotides, the CDR3 is TGTGCCAGTAGTTTACGGACAGGGCTAACGGGGGGCAGAGCTTTCTTT.

The chain uses TRBV19 and TRBJ2-2, with D perhaps matching TRBD2 (6 bases). The V gene lost 4 bases and the J gene lost 3 bases, with 18 bases spanning the gap. The CDR3 length is 17 residues. CDR1 is LNHDA, CDR2 SQIVND, per germline (reference sequence). In nucleotides, the CDR3 is TGTGCCAGTAGTACCGGAGGGCCGTACGAGGACACCGGGGAGCTGTTTTTT. It encodes CASSTGGPYEDTGELFF.

This clone was detected a few times. DNA of the CDR3: TGCACCAGCATACTACTAGCGGCTAGCACAGATACGCAGTATTTT. It encodes CTSILLAASTDTQYF. The chain links TRBV1 to TRBJ2-3; TRBD2 reflects the table's D call only, with no check against the DNA. TRBV1 is labeled a pseudogene. The CDR3 runs to 15 residues.

The count of this clone is one. The chain employs TRBV28 and TRBJ2-2; a possible D gene is TRBD2 (6 bases). V shed 10 bases and J shed 1 base, with 16 bases lying between them. Germline V gene lookup returns CDR1 MDHEN and CDR2 SYDVKM. The CDR3 has 15 residues. The CDR3 sequence: CATLYSGGNTGELFF. The DNA of the CDR3 is TGTGCCACCCTCTATAGCGGAGGGAACACCGGGGAGCTGTTTTTT.

For this clone: This CDR3 is also generated by other DNA sequences in the sample. The chain is built from TRBV28 and TRBJ1-4; TRBD1 matches at 9 bases. The CDR3 totals 16 residues. Germline loops: CDR1 MDHEN, CDR2 SYDVKM. Germline trimming cut 5 bases from V and 0 bases from J; bases unmatched to any gene: 4. The DNA for the CDR3 is TGTGCCAGCAGTCCCCGACAGGGGGCAACTAATGAAAAACTGTTTTTT. As protein: CASSPRQGATNEKLFF.

This clone has a single count. The chain couples TRBV19 to TRBJ2-7; TRBD2 is a possible D gene (6 bases). The CDR3 sequence is 16 residues long. The germline CDR1 and CDR2 sequences are LNHDA and SQIVND (reference sequence). Trimming removed 5 bases at V and 2 bases at J, with 19 bases between. The CDR3 sequence: CASSPRPASGAYEQYF. The CDR3 DNA sequence: TGTGCCAGTAGTCCCCGACCGGCATCGGGGGCCTACGAGCAGTACTTC.

This clone appeared a few times. This sequence joins TRBV30 and TRBJ2-2; D gene unclear. The length of the CDR3 is 13 residues. The V end lost 3 bases, the J end lost 3 bases, and 8 bases lay between the germline ends. CDR1 and CDR2 from the germline V gene are GTSNPN and SVGIG (reference sequence). CDR3 loop: CAWRRLYTGELFF. Written as DNA, the CDR3 is TGTGCCTGGAGGCGACTTTACACCGGGGAGCTGTTTTTT.

This clone counts as large (0.1 to 1%). The V call is TRBV11-3, the J call TRBJ2-1; unclear D gene. In germline, CDR1 is SGHNT, CDR2 YENEEA. The CDR3 is 14 amino acids. The V gene lost 5 bases and the J gene lost 6 bases, with 14 bases spanning the gap. Here the CDR3 reads CASSVTVLGNEQFF. The CDR3 region has the DNA TGTGCCAGCAGCGTAACTGTATTGGGCAATGAGCAGTTCTTC. Full variable domain (missing parts from reference TRBV11-3 and TRBJ2-1): EAGVVQSPRYKIIEKKQPVAFWCNPISGHNTLYWYLQNLGQGPELLIRYENEEAVDDSQLPKDRFSAERLKGVDSTLKIQPAELGDSAVYLCASSVTVLGNEQFFGPGTRLTVL.

This clone was counted only a few times. The J gene is TRBJ1-1, the V gene TRBV30; TRBD1 matches at 9 bases. This CDR3 spans 14 amino acids. V trimming: 4 bases; J trimming: 3 bases; junction bases outside the gene matches: 6. Germline CDR1 is GTSNPN and CDR2 is SVGIG (reference sequence). Written as DNA, the CDR3 is TGTGCCTGGAACAGGGGGCGCCTGGACACTGAAGCTTTCTTT. It specifies CAWNRGRLDTEAFF.

This clone was seen more than once but under ten times. The chain combines TRBV15 with TRBJ2-1, with unresolved D. The CDR3 covers 14 residues. CDR1 and CDR2 (germline): LNHNV, YYDKDF (reference sequence). V dropped 0 bases and J dropped 8 bases, with 11 bases sitting between them. This CDR3 reads CATSREIGGDEQFF. The CDR3 nucleotides read TGTGCCACCAGCAGAGAGATAGGCGGCGATGAGCAGTTCTTC.